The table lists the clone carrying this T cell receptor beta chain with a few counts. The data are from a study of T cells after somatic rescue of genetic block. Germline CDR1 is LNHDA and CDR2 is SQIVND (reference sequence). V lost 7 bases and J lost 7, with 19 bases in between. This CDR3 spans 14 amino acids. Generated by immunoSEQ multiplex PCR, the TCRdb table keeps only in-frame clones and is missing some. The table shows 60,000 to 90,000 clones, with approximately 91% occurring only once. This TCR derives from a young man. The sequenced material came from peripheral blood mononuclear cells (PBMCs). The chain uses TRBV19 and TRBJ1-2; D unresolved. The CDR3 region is CASNEGKEVGGYTF. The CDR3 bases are TGTGCCAGTAACGAGGGAAAGGAAGTAGGTGGCTACACCTTC.